The entry below describes one T cell receptor beta chain. What it binds is unknown. This CDR3 has 16 residues. Germline loops: CDR1 LGHNA, CDR2 YSLEER. The sample is drawn from a study of monozygotic twins with inflammatory bowel disease. Whole-study findings and limits: A single strong IBD-associated signal or clonotype was not supported by the findings. With others, IBD patients shared fewer clonotypes than healthy twins did, especially with disease activity. The co-twins with IBD showed lower TCRbeta diversity (inverse Simpson) than their healthy siblings.

UMIs with a 6-nucleotide sample barcode were added by template switching. TCRdb re-called the 5' RACE reads and catalogs CDR3 proteins one per entry, DNA excluded. The sample totals about 160,000 distinct CDR3 sequences. This clonotype was obtained from a human donor with ulcerative colitis or Crohn's disease, or a healthy co-twin of an affected twin (not recorded which). The material sequenced was blood. This sequence joins TRBV4-3 and TRBJ2-1; TCRdb's assignment of TRBD2 cannot be checked, as there is no DNA. The CDR3 sequence: CASSQDSSGRLFEQFF.